This TCR beta chain was identified during a study of Graves' ophthalmopathy and Graves' hyperthyroidism (dated by TCRdb to the late 2010s). With respect to the entire study: Stable hyperthyroidism was defined as no progression to ophthalmopathy within 18 months of follow-up. TCR beta repertoire signatures were used to distinguish Graves' ophthalmopathy from Graves' hyperthyroidism and to predict progression to ophthalmopathy. To explore V-J signatures that distinguish ophthalmopathy from hyperthyroidism, a discovery set of about a hundred patients was enrolled, made up of some 41 with ophthalmopathy and fewer than 60 with stable hyperthyroidism. In total, 135 blood samples were TCR-sequenced: around 42 ophthalmopathy, some 75 hyperthyroidism and roughly 17 hyperthyroidism-to-ophthalmopathy patients. Following sampling, methimazole starting at 30 mg daily was administered to hyperthyroidism patients, and high-dose intravenous methylprednisolone was administered to ophthalmopathy patients. In over 5 hyperthyroidism patients, the T-cell repertoire of thyroid tissue was compared with the T-cell repertoire of blood. An independent validation cohort comprised 18 hyperthyroidism patients and some 16 patients who later progressed from hyperthyroidism to ophthalmopathy.

Of note for this clonotype: The antigen it binds to is not known. Per-base qualities were not stored, and no clone one base away is much larger.

TCR beta CDR3 regions were amplified from RNA transcripts for repertoire sequencing. The first round of RT-PCR was done with HTBI primers and the Qiagen OneStep RT-PCR kit, and was followed by a second round of multiplex PCR, then size selection and purification. Sequencing of the libraries was carried out on an Illumina HiSeq2000 in paired-end mode with 100 bp reads. Regarding the original processing steps: SOAPnuke was used for read processing, and reads with adapters, uncalled bases, a mean Phred below 15, or no exact constant-primer or identifier match were discarded. COPE v1.2.5 was used to merge the high-quality paired reads. Each unique nucleotide sequence was defined as a clonotype, and clonotypes were aligned to IMGT TRB V, D and J references with MiTCR v1.1. Only V-J combinations with frequency above 0.0001 were analysed, covering approximately 99% of repertoires. For each V-J combination, a TCR clonal expansion and chaos score was defined as F50 clonal expansion divided by the chaos observed in the TCRdist matrix. Welch's t-statistics and random forest were used to reduce the features to about a dozen V-J combinations, which were then used as input to a naive Bayes classifier. Thyroid-blood repertoire similarity was quantified with the Morisita-Horn index. TCRdb applied fastp at Q25 and MiXCR to the public reads, then kept only in-frame beta chains. Every CDR3 protein is listed once, alongside the most common genes and DNA of its rows. The V and J calls, along with clone size, are taken from TCRdb and not from the paper's own processing. The sample data list around 1.1 million distinct CDR3 sequences, and approximately 35% of these were observed just once. In total, the top ten clones hold roughly 11% of the sample.

As encoded in the germline V gene, CDR1 is MNHEY while CDR2 is SVGAGI. V is cut back by 8 bases and J by 6 bases, with 9 bases in the junction unmatched. The CDR3 measures 14 amino acids from cysteine to phenylalanine. Only the CDR3 region is kept as DNA, spanning 42 bases read in frame from base 1. Hyperthyroidism patients were newly diagnosed, with disease duration under 2 months, and aged 18 to 65 years. Patients were excluded if they had other autoimmune diseases, uncontrolled infections, pregnancy or lactation. Clinical symptoms, serum thyroxine, TRAb, thyroid ultrasound and orbital computed tomography were used for diagnosis. Total RNA was extracted with Trizol reagent and quality-checked on an Agilent 2100 Bioanalyzer. Study-level results and caveats: Most of the expanded thyroid clonotypes with a frequency above 0.001 were also detected in blood, and it was suggested that the thyroid immune response may be reflected by blood repertoires. Sample size was not statistically predetermined, and group allocation was not concealed from the investigators. In validation, the model predicted ophthalmopathy progression with more than 55% sensitivity and 72.22% specificity; 12 predicted patients were CT-confirmed with GO in a median of 6.5 months. Ophthalmopathy was separated from stable hyperthyroidism by the 13-signature model with more than 85% sensitivity and around 81% specificity in cross-validation and with 80%/75% in the test set.

The TCR originated in an adult man with Graves' hyperthyroidism. This chain joins TRBV6-5 to TRBJ1-4, and 7 junction bases match TRBD1. The sequencing input was peripheral blood or thyroid tissue (not recorded which). Here the CDR3 is given as CASGTGTDYEKLFF. The DNA is TGTGCCAGCGGAACCGGGACAGACTATGAAAAACTGTTTTTT.